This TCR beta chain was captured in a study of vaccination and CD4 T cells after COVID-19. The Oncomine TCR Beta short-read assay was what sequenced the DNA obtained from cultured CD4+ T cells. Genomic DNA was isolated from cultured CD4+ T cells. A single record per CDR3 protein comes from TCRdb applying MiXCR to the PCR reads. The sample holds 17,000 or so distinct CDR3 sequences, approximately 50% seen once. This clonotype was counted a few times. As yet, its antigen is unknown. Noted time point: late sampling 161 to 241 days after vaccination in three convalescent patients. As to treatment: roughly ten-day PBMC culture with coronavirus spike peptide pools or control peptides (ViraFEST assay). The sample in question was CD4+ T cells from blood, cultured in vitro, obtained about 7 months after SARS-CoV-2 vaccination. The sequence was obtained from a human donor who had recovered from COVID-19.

In nucleotides, the CDR3 is TGCAGTGCCCTTGATGCCTACGAGCAGTACTTC. It specifies CSALDAYEQYF. The chain combines TRBV20-1 with TRBJ2-7; no reliable D call. V was pared by 6 bases and J by 2 bases, with 8 bases between. The germline V gene has CDR1 DFQATT and CDR2 SNEGSKA (reference sequence). CDR3 length: 11 amino acids.